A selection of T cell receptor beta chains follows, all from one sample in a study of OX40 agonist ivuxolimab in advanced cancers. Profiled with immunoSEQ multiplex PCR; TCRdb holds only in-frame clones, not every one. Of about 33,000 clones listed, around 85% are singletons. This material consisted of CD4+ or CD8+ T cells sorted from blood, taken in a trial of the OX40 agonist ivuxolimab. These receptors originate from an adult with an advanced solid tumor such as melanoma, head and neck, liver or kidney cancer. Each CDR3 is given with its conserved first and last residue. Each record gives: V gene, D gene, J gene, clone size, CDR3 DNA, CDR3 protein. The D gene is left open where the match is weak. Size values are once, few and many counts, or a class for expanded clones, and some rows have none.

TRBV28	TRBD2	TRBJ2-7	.	TGTGCCAGCAGTTTCTCCCGGACTAGCGGGGGCAGCTCCTACGAGCAGTACTTC	CASSFSRTSGGSSYEQYF
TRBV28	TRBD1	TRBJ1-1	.	TGTGCCAGCAGTTCCGATCGGACAGGAAGAAAGACTGAAGCTTTCTTT	CASSSDRTGRKTEAFF
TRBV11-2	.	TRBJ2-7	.	TGTGCCAGCAGCTTAGCGGGGTCCTCCTACGAGCAGTACTTC	CASSLAGSSYEQYF
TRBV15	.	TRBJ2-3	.	TGTGCCACCAGCAGAGGAGGTCCTGCTAGCACAGATACGCAGTATTTT	CATSRGGPASTDTQYF
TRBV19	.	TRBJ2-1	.	TGTGCCAGTAGTATGATGGGGGCTAGCGGTGAGCAGTTCTTC	CASSMMGASGEQFF
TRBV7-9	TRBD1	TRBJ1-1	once	TGTGCCAGCAGGGATTCCGGGACAGGGTTCACTCTTCAAGCTTTCTTT	CASRDSGTGFTLQAFF
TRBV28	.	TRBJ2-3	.	TGTGCCAGCAGTTTTAGCGGAGATACGCAGTATTTT	CASSFSGDTQYF
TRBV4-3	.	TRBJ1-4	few	TGCGCCAGCAGCTCTAGCCCCGGAGTCGCAACTAATGAAAAACTGTTTTTT	CASSSSPGVATNEKLFF
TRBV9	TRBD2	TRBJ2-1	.	TGTGCCAGCAGCCCACAGACTAGCGGGAGTATCAATGAGCAGTTCTTC	CASSPQTSGSINEQFF
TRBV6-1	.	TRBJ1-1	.	TGTGCCGGCAGTCGACAGGTGAACACTGAAGCTTTCTTT	CAGSRQVNTEAFF
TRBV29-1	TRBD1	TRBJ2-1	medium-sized	TGCAGCGGCCTTTCGGGACAGGGAAATGAGCAGTTCTTC	CSGLSGQGNEQFF
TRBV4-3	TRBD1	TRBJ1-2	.	TGCGCCAGCAGCCCTACGGGACAGTCCAACTATGGCTACACCTTC	CASSPTGQSNYGYTF
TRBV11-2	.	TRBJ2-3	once	TGTGCCAGCAGCCCCACCGAGTCAGGGTTTACAGATACGCAGTATTTT	CASSPTESGFTDTQYF
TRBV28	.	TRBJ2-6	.	TGTGCCAGCAGTTTATTCGCCCTCGGAGCACCAGGGGCCAACGTCCTGACTTTC	CASSLFALGAPGANVLTF
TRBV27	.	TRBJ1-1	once	TGTGCCAGCAGTTTATCGGGCTTGAACACTGAAGCTTTCTTT	CASSLSGLNTEAFF
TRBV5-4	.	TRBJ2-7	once	TGTGCCAGCAGCTTAAGGGGGTTAGTGTACTTC	CASSLRGLVYF
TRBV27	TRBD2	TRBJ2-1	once	TGTGCCAGCATCCAGCGGGGGTACAATGAGCAGTTCTTC	CASIQRGYNEQFF
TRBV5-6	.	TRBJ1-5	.	TGTGCCAGCAGCCTCGGGAATCAGCCCCAGCATTTT	CASSLGNQPQHF
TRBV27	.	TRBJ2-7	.	TGTGCCAGCAGTATCACGGGACAAGTCTACGAGCAGTACTTC	CASSITGQVYEQYF
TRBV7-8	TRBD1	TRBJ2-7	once	TGTGCCAGCAGCTTATTAACGGCGGGACAGGGGCGGGACGAGCAGTACTTC	CASSLLTAGQGRDEQYF
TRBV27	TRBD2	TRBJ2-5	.	TGTGCCAGCAGTGTGCTAGCGGGAGGTCAAGAGACCCAGTACTTC	CASSVLAGGQETQYF
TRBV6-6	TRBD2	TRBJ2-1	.	TGTGCCAGCAGTTACCTCCTAGCGGGAGGTTCGGATGAGCAGTTCTTC	CASSYLLAGGSDEQFF
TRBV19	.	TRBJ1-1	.	TGTGCCAGTAGTATGGGGGAGGTGACTGAAGCTTTCTTT	CASSMGEVTEAFF
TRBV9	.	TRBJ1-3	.	TGTGCCAGCACTGAGGGCGTCTCTGGAAACACCATATATTTT	CASTEGVSGNTIYF
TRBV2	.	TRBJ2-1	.	TGTGCCAGCAGAGGGGTTGATGAGCAGTTCTTC	CASRGVDEQFF
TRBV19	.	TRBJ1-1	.	TGTGCCAGTAGCCAAACAGGGAACACTGAAGCTTTCTTT	CASSQTGNTEAFF
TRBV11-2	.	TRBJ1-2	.	TGTGCCAGCAGCCCAGCCCACGGTCAATGGTATGGCTACACCTTC	CASSPAHGQWYGYTF
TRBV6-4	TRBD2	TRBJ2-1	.	TGTGCCAGCAGTGATGAGGATAGCGGGGGGTACAATGAGCAGTTCTTC	CASSDEDSGGYNEQFF
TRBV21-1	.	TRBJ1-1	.	TGTGCCAGCAGCAAAGGCGAAGGGGTCCTGTATGAGTCTGAAGCTTTCTTT	CASSKGEGVLYESEAFF
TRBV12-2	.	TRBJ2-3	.	TGTGCAAGTCGCTTATCGACTAGCGGGGGGTCAGATACGCAGTATTTT	CASRLSTSGGSDTQYF
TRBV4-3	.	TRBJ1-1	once	TGCGCCAGCAGCCAGGGTACAGTCCTGAACACTGAAGCTTTCTTT	CASSQGTVLNTEAFF
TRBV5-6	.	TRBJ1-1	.	TGTGCCAGCAGCTTGGGGGGGAACACTGAAGCTTTCTTT	CASSLGGNTEAFF
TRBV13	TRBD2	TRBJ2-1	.	TGTGCCAGCAGCGACAAAAGCGGACGTTCTAGCGGCTCCTACAATGAGCAGTTCTTC	CASSDKSGRSSGSYNEQFF
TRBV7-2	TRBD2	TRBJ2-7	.	TGTGCCAGCAGCTCCACTAGCGGGAGACGCAGCGAGCAGTACTTC	CASSSTSGRRSEQYF
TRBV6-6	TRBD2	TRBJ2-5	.	TGTGCCAGCAGTCCTAGACTAGCGGGACAAGAGACCCAGTACTTC	CASSPRLAGQETQYF
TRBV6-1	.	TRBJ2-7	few	TGTGCCAGCAGTGAAGCGGTAGAGGCCCCCTCGTTGGGAGAGCAGTACTTC	CASSEAVEAPSLGEQYF
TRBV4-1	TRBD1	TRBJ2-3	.	TGCGCCAGCAGCCAAGCCGGGACAGGGATAACAGATACGCAGTATTTT	CASSQAGTGITDTQYF
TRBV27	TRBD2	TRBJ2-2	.	TGTGCCAGCAAGCGGACTAGCGGGAGGACCGGGGAGCTGTTTTTT	CASKRTSGRTGELFF
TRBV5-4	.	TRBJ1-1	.	TGTGCCAGCAGCTTGTGGCGGATGAACACTGAAGCTTTCTTT	CASSLWRMNTEAFF
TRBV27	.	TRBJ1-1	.	TGTGCCAGCAGTTTATCGGCCATTAACACTGAAGCTTTCTTT	CASSLSAINTEAFF
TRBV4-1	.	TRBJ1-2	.	TGCGCCAGCAGCCACTTAGTACAGGGTACTGGCTACACCTTC	CASSHLVQGTGYTF
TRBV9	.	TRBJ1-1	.	TGTGCCAGCAGCGTAACGACAGGCGGGGGCTACACTGAAGCTTTCTTT	CASSVTTGGGYTEAFF
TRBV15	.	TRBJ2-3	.	TGTGCCACCGGGACACCAAGCACAGATACGCAGTATTTT	CATGTPSTDTQYF
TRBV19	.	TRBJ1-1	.	TGTGCCAGTAAAGACAGACTGAACACTGAAGCTTTCTTT	CASKDRLNTEAFF
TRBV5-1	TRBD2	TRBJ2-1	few	TGCGCCAGCAGCTTGACTAGCGGGGGGACTTACAATGAGCAGTTCTTC	CASSLTSGGTYNEQFF
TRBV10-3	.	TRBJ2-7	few	TGTGCCATCAGTGAGGGGGTGAGATCCTACGAGCAGTACTTC	CAISEGVRSYEQYF
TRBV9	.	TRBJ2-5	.	TGTGCCAGCACCAAAGAAGAGACAGCGATTCAAGAGACCCAGTACTTC	CASTKEETAIQETQYF
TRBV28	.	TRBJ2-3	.	TGTGCCAGCAGTTTGGGTCCAGATACGCAGTATTTT	CASSLGPDTQYF
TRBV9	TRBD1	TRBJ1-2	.	TGTGCCAGCAGCCAGGAGGGGGCTGGCTACACCTTC	CASSQEGAGYTF
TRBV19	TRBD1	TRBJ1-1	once	TGTGCCAGTAGGCATATAGGGGGCTCGACTGAAGCTTTCTTT	CASRHIGGSTEAFF
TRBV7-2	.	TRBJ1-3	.	TGTGCCAGCAGCTTAGTTAGCTCTGGAAACACCATATATTTT	CASSLVSSGNTIYF
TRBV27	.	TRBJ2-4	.	TGTGCCCCGGGGGAGGGGGCGTCCAAAAACATTCAGTACTTC	CAPGEGASKNIQYF
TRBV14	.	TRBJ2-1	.	TGTGCCAGCAGCTCTCAGCACAATGAGCAGTTCTTC	CASSSQHNEQFF
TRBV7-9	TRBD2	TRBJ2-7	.	TGTGCCAGCAGCTTACGGTCCCTAGCGGGGGTCGAGCAGTACTTC	CASSLRSLAGVEQYF
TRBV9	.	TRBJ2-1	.	TGTGCCAGCAGCGTAGCTGGCGCGGTAAGCTCCTACAATGAGCAGTTCTTC	CASSVAGAVSSYNEQFF
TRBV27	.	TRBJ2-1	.	TGTGCCAGCAGCCCCGAGCCTGACAATGAGCAGTTCTTC	CASSPEPDNEQFF
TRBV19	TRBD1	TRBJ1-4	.	TGTGCCAGTAGTATGGGCGACAGGGAGGATGAAAAACTGTTTTTT	CASSMGDREDEKLFF
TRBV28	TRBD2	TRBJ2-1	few	TGTGCCAGCAGTTTGACTAGCGGGAGCTCCTACAATGAGCAGTTCTTC	CASSLTSGSSYNEQFF